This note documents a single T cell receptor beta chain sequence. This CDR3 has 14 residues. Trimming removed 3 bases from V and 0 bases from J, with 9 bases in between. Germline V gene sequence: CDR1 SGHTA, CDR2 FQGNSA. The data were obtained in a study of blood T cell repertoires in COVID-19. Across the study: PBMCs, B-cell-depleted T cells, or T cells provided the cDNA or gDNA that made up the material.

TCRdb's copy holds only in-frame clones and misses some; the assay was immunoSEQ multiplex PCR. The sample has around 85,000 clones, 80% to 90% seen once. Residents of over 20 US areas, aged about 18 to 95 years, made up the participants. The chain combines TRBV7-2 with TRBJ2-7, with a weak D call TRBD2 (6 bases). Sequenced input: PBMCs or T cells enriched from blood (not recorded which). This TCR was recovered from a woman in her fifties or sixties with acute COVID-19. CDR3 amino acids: CASSFSGSSYEQYF. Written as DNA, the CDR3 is TGTGCCAGCAGCTTTTCCGGGAGCTCCTACGAGCAGTACTTC.